This is a list of T cell receptor beta chains from one sample in a study of tumor-infiltrating lymphocytes in primary liver carcinoma. In TCRdb, the multiplex PCR reads were re-called with MiXCR into one record per CDR3 protein. The table has about 320,000 distinct CDR3 sequences, almost 60% seen once. The sample comprised peripheral blood. These TCRs come from a woman aged 30 to 39 with primary liver carcinoma and hepatitis B virus infection. Each CDR3 is given without its conserved first and last residue. The order of the fields is J gene, V gene, CDR3 protein.

J gene: TRBJ2-1; V gene: TRBV6-5; CDR3 protein: ASSLGLAGARSYNGQF
J gene: TRBJ2-7; V gene: TRBV29-1; CDR3 protein: SVESWTSGISRPYEQY
J gene: TRBJ2-7; V gene: TRBV11-2; CDR3 protein: ASSLVTGPYEQH
J gene: TRBJ2-1; V gene: TRBV4-2; CDR3 protein: ASSQRDYFYNEQF
J gene: TRBJ1-2; V gene: TRBV29-1; CDR3 protein: SVGGGQNLIYGYT
J gene: TRBJ2-5; V gene: TRBV6-1; CDR3 protein: ASGVQTGGQETQY
J gene: TRBJ2-4; V gene: TRBV28; CDR3 protein: AISLQGAKNIQY
J gene: TRBJ2-7; V gene: TRBV14; CDR3 protein: ASSQDGEQY
J gene: TRBJ2-3; V gene: TRBV6-2/TRBV6-3; CDR3 protein: ASSYDHTDTQY
J gene: TRBJ2-1; V gene: TRBV6-2/TRBV6-3; CDR3 protein: ASSYGISADNEQF
J gene: TRBJ2-7; V gene: TRBV28; CDR3 protein: ASSFYYEQY
J gene: TRBJ2-3; V gene: TRBV12-3/TRBV12-4; CDR3 protein: ASRLTGLNTQY
J gene: TRBJ2-1; V gene: TRBV5-5; CDR3 protein: ASSFMWTNEQF
J gene: TRBJ2-3; V gene: TRBV12-3/TRBV12-4; CDR3 protein: ASSLLASRPDTQY
J gene: TRBJ2-4; V gene: TRBV11-2; CDR3 protein: ASSTPTGIVCFQY
J gene: TRBJ1-3; V gene: TRBV4-3; CDR3 protein: ASSQGHRDTYTIY
J gene: TRBJ1-5; V gene: TRBV12-3/TRBV12-4; CDR3 protein: ASEQGFIQPQH
J gene: TRBJ2-2; V gene: TRBV29-1; CDR3 protein: SVTNLTGELF
J gene: TRBJ2-7; V gene: TRBV6-2/TRBV6-3; CDR3 protein: ASRPDGQYEQY
J gene: TRBJ2-5; V gene: TRBV6-1; CDR3 protein: ASSEKGRQETQY
J gene: TRBJ2-2; V gene: TRBV5-5; CDR3 protein: ASSSVAGVVPTGELF
J gene: TRBJ2-2; V gene: TRBV15; CDR3 protein: ASVGGNTGELF
J gene: TRBJ2-5; V gene: TRBV28; CDR3 protein: AISKPGLAVQETQY
J gene: TRBJ2-7; V gene: TRBV5-6; CDR3 protein: ASSLGGLHEQY
J gene: TRBJ2-2; V gene: TRBV28; CDR3 protein: ASSFFSGPGELF
J gene: TRBJ1-3; V gene: TRBV6-5; CDR3 protein: AGSYTWKGYGNTIY
J gene: TRBJ2-1; V gene: TRBV5-4; CDR3 protein: ASRTGLAGLNEQF
J gene: TRBJ1-1; V gene: TRBV14; CDR3 protein: ASSQDRATVTEAF
J gene: TRBJ2-5; V gene: TRBV7-9; CDR3 protein: ASSFYGDETQY
J gene: TRBJ2-1; V gene: TRBV4-1; CDR3 protein: ASSRETTRGGNEQF
J gene: TRBJ1-2; V gene: TRBV29-1; CDR3 protein: SVEGHAYGYT
J gene: TRBJ2-5; V gene: TRBV5-4; CDR3 protein: ASSLGAGGGTQY
J gene: TRBJ2-2; V gene: TRBV29-1; CDR3 protein: SVQLDTGELF
J gene: TRBJ1-2; V gene: TRBV5-4; CDR3 protein: ASSLGGNYT